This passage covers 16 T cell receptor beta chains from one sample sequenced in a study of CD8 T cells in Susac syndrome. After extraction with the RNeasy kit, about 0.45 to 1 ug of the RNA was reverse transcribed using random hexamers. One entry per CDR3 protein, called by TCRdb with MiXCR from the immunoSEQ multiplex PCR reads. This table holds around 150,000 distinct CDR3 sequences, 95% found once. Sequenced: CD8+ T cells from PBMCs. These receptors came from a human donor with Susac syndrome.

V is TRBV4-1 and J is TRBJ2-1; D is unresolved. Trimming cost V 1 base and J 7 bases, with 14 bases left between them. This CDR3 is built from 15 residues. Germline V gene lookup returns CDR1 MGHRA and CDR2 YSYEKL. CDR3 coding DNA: TGCGCCAGCAGCCAAGTTGGCGGAGAAATTAATGAGCAGTTCTTC. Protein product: CASSQVGGEINEQFF.

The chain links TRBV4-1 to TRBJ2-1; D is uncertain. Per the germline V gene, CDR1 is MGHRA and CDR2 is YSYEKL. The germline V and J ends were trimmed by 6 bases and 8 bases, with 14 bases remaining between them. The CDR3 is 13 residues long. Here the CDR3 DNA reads TGCGCCAGCAGGGTGACGGTGGGTTATGAGCAGTTCTTC. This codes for CASRVTVGYEQFF.

The CDR3 region has the DNA TGTGCCAGCAGTTTGGGACTAGAAGATTTGACAGATACGCAGTATTTT. Protein: CASSLGLEDLTDTQYF. The V gene is TRBV12-3 or TRBV12-4, the J gene TRBJ2-3; 8 bases match TRBD2. Trimming cost V 3 bases and J 3 bases; bases outside gene matches: 8. The CDR3 has 16 residues.

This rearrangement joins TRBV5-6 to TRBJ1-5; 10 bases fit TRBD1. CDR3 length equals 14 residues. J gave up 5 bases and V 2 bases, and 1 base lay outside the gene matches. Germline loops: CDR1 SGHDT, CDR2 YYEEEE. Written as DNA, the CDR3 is TGTGCCAGCAGCTTTGGACAGGGGGATCAGCCCCAGCATTTT. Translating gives CASSFGQGDQPQHF.

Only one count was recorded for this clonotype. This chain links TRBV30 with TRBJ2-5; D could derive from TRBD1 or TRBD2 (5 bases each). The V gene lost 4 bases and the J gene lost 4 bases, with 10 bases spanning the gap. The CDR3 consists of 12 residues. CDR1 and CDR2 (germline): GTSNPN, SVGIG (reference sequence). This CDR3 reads CAWTHGGETQYF. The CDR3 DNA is TGTGCCTGGACGCATGGGGGAGAGACCCAGTACTTC.

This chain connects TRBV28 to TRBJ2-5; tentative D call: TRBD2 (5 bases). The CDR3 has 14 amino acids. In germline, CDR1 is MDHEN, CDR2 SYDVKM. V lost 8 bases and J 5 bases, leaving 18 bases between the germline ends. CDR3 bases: TGTGCCAGCTCTCTTCTAGCTTTGGGGGAGACCCAGTACTTC. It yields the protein CASSLLALGETQYF. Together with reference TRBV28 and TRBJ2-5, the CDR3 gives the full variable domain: DVKVTQSSRYLVKRTGEKVFLECVQDMDHENMFWYRQDPGLGLRLIYFSYDVKMKEKGDIPEGYSVSREKKERFSLILESASTNQTSMYLCASSLLALGETQYFGPGTRLLVL.

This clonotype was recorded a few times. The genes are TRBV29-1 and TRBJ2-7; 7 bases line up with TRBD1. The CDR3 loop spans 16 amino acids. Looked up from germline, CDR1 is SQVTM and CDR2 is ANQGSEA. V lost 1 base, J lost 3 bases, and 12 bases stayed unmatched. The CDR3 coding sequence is TGCAGCGTTGAAGGGAAATGGGCAGGGGGAATCTACGAGCAGTACTTC. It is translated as CSVEGKWAGGIYEQYF.

For the CDR3, the DNA is TGTGCCAGCAGTCGCCGGGGCGCTGGGGCCAACGTCCTGACTTTC. Encoded protein: CASSRRGAGANVLTF. V gene TRBV28 combines with J gene TRBJ2-6, with D perhaps given as TRBD1 or TRBD2 (5 bases each). The CDR3 contains 15 residues. Germline V gene lookup returns CDR1 MDHEN and CDR2 SYDVKM. V shed 5 bases and J shed 2 bases, with 10 bases lying between them. Supplemented by reference TRBV28 and TRBJ2-6, the full variable domain reads DVKVTQSSRYLVKRTGEKVFLECVQDMDHENMFWYRQDPGLGLRLIYFSYDVKMKEKGDIPEGYSVSREKKERFSLILESASTNQTSMYLCASSRRGAGANVLTFGAGSRLTVL.

The CDR3 protein is CASSPPFQQPQHF. Written as DNA, the CDR3 is TGTGCCAGCAGCCCACCATTTCAGCAGCCCCAGCATTTT. The chain couples TRBV4-2 to TRBJ1-5; D is uncertain. Germline V CDR1 and CDR2: LGHNA, YNFKEQ. The CDR3 extends over 13 amino acids. V lost 4 bases and J 7 bases, leaving 11 bases between the germline ends.

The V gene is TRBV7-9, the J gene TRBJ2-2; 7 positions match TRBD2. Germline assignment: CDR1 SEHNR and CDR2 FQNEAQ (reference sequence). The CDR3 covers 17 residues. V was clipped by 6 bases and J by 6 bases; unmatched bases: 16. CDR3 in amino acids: CASSPTAGASLPGELFF. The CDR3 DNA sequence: TGTGCCAGCAGTCCCACCGCGGGAGCATCTCTTCCCGGGGAGCTGTTTTTT. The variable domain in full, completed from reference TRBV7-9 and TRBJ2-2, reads DTGVSQNPRHKITKRGQNVTFRCDPISEHNRLYWYRQTLGQGPEFLTYFQNEAQLEKSRLLSDRFSAERPKGSFSTLEIQRTEQGDSAMYLCASSPTAGASLPGELFFGEGSRLTVL.

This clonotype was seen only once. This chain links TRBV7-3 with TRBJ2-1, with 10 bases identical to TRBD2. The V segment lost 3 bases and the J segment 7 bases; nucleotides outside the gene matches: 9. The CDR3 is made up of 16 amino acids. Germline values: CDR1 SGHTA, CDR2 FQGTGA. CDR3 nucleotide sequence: TGTGCCAGCAGCTTTTCACCCACTAGCGGGGTTAATGAGCAGTTCTTC. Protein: CASSFSPTSGVNEQFF.

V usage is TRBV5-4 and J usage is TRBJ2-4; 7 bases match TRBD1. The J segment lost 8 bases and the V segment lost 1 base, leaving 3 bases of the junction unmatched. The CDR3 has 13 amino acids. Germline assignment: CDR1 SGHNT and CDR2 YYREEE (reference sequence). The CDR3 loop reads CASSLQGVDIQYF. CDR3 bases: TGTGCCAGCAGCTTGCAGGGGGTGGACATTCAGTACTTC.

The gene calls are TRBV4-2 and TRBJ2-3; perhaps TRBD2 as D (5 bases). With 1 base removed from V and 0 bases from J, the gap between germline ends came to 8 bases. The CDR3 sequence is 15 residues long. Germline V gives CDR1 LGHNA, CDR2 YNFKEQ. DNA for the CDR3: TGTGCCAGCAGCCAAGTCGGCGGGAGCACAGATACGCAGTATTTT. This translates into CASSQVGGSTDTQYF.

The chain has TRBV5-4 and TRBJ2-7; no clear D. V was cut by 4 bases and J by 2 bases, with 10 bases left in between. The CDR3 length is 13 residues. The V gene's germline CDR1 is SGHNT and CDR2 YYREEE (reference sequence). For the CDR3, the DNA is TGTGCCAGCAGCATGGGAATTACCTACGAGCAGTACTTC. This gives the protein CASSMGITYEQYF. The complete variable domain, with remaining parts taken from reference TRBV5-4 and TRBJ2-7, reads ETGVTQSPTHLIKTRGQQVTLRCSSQSGHNTVSWYQQALGQGPQFIFQYYREEENGRGNFPPRFSGLQFPNYSSELNVNALELDDSALYLCASSMGITYEQYFGPGTRLTVT.

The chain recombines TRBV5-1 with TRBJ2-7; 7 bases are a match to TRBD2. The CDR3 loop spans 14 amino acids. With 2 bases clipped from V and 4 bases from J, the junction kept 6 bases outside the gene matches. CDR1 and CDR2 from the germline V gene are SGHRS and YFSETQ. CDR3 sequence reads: CASSLSGTYYEQYF. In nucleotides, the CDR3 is TGCGCCAGCAGCTTAAGCGGGACCTATTACGAGCAGTACTTC.

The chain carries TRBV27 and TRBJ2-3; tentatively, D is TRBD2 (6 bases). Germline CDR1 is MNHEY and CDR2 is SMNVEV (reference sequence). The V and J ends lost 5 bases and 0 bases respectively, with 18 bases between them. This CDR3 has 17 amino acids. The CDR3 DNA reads TGTGCCAGCAGTCTACCGGGGGAAGAACTAAGCACAGATACGCAGTATTTT. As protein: CASSLPGEELSTDTQYF.